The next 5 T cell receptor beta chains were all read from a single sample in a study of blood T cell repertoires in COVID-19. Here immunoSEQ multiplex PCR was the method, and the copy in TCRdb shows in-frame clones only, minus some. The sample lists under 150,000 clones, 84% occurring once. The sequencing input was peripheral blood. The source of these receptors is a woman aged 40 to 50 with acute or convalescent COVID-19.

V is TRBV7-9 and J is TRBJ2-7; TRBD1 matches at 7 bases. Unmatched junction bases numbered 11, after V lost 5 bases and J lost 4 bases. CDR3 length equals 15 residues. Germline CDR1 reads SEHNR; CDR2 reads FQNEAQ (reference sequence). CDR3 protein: CASSPVDRAKYEQYF. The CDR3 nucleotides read TGTGCCAGCAGCCCAGTCGACAGGGCCAAGTACGAGCAGTACTTC.

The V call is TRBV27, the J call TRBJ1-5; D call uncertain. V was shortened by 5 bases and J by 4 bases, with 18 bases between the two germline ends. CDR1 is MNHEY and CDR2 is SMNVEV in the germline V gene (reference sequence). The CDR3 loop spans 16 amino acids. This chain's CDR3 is CASSPSGSLRNQPQHF. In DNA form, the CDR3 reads TGTGCCAGCAGTCCCTCGGGGTCTCTAAGGAATCAGCCCCAGCATTTT.

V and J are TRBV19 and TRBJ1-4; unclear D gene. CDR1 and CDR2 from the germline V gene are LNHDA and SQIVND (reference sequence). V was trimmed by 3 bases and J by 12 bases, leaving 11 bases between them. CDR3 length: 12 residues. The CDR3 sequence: CASSITPAELFF. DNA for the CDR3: TGTGCCAGTAGTATTACACCAGCGGAACTGTTTTTT.

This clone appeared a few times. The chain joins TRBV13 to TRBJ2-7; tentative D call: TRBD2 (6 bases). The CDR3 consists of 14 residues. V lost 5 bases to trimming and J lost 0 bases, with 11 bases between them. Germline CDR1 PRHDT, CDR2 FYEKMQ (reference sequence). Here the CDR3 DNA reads TGTGCCAGCAGCCGCCCTAGCGTCTCCTACGAGCAGTACTTC. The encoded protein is CASSRPSVSYEQYF.

The DNA for the CDR3 is TGTGCCAGCAGTTACCGTCTTGTCAGGGTTGATTCACCCCTCCACTTT. Amino acids: CASSYRLVRVDSPLHF. The gene calls are TRBV6-6 and TRBJ1-6, with TRBD1 as a possible D gene (5 bases). The V end was cut by 2 bases, the J end by 8 bases, with 16 bases between. CDR1 MNHNY and CDR2 SVGAGI come from the germline V gene (reference sequence). The CDR3 loop spans 16 amino acids.